This TCR beta chain was sequenced in a study of T cells in Graves' hyperthyroidism and ophthalmopathy. Study-wide context: Peripheral blood was drawn at first diagnosis, prior to all treatment. Study-level points and caveats: The blood repertoire included most of the expanded thyroid clonotypes above 0.001.

Losses at the gene ends were 4 bases for V and 6 bases for J; bases not matched to a gene: 8. The CDR3 has 15 amino acids. CDR1 is LGHDT and CDR2 is YNNKEL in the germline V gene (reference sequence). TCR beta CDR3 sequences were amplified from RNA transcripts. HTBI primers were the set used in a first-round RT-PCR of the TCR CDR3. Using its own MiXCR run on the multiplex PCR reads, TCRdb lists one record per CDR3 protein. The sample yields roughly 420,000 distinct CDR3 sequences, about 13% seen once. This clonotype has a count of ten or more. What it recognizes is unknown. Clinical symptoms, serum thyroxine, TRAb, thyroid ultrasound and orbital computed tomography established diagnosis.

Sequenced: blood. This chain joins TRBV3-1 and TRBJ1-5; TRBD1 agrees at 8 bases. The sequence derives from a young woman with Graves' hyperthyroidism. The DNA of the CDR3 is TGTGCCAGCAGCCCTCAGGGGGCTAGAAGTCAGCCCCAGCATTTT. It is translated as CASSPQGARSQPQHF.